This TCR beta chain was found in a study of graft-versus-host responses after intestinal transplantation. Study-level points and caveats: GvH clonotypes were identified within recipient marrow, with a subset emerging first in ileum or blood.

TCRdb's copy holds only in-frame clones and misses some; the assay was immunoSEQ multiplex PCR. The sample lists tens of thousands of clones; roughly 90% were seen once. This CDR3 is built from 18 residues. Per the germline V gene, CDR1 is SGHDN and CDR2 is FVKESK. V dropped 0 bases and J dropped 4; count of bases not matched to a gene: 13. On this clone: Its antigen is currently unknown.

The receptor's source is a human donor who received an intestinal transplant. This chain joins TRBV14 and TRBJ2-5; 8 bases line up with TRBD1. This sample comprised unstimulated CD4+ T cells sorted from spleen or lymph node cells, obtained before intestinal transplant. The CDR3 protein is CASSQDLGAGGVRETQYF. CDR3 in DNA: TGTGCCAGCAGCCAAGATTTGGGCGCAGGGGGCGTGAGAGAGACCCAGTACTTC.